This note documents a single T cell receptor beta chain sequence. Measured with immunoSEQ multiplex PCR; TCRdb has only the in-frame clones, and not every one. The data contain 430,000 or so clones, about 90% of them singletons. J lost 7 bases, V lost 2 bases, and 6 bases had no gene match. Germline V gene sequence: CDR1 SNHLY, CDR2 FYNNEI. The CDR3 extends over 14 amino acids. This entry belongs to a study of blood T cell repertoires in COVID-19. The V call is TRBV2, the J call TRBJ2-5; 8 nucleotides match TRBD2. The sequence derives from a man aged 18 to 30 with COVID-19, enrolled during active disease. Sequencing was performed on peripheral blood. CDR3 amino acids: CASSENSGVGTQYF. The CDR3 DNA follows: TGTGCCAGCAGTGAAAATAGCGGGGTCGGGACCCAGTACTTC.